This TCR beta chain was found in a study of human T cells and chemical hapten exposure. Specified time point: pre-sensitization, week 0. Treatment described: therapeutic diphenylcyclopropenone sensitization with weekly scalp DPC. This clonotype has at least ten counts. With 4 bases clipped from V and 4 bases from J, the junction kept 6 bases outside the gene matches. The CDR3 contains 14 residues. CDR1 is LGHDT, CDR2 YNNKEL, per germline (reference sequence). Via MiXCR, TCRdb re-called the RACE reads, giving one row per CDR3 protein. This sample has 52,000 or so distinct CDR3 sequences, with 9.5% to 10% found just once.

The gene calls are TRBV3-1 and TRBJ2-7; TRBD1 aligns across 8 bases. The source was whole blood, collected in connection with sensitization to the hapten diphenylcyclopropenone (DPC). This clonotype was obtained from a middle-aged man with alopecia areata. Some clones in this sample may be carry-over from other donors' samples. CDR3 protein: CASSPMDREYEQYF. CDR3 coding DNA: TGTGCCAGCAGCCCGATGGACAGGGAATACGAGCAGTACTTC.